These 21 T cell receptor beta chains were all obtained from the same sample, sequenced in a study of early T cells in non-severe SARS-CoV-2 infection. TCRdb reprocessed the 5' RACE reads with MiXCR, giving one entry per CDR3 protein. The sample holds 35,000 to 50,000 distinct CDR3 sequences; less than 30% are singletons and the top ten take just over 4.5%. Sample: whole blood, taken at baseline. The source is an adult who was a healthcare worker with PCR-confirmed SARS-CoV-2 infection or an uninfected control (not recorded which).

The chain couples TRBV7-6 to TRBJ2-1; 8 positions agree with TRBD1. After removal of 4 bases from V and 1 base from J, the junction contained 6 bases not matched to a gene. Germline-derived CDR1 and CDR2 are SGHVS and FNYEAQ. CDR3 length: 16 amino acids. The CDR3: CASSYGQGGSYNEQFF. The CDR3 DNA reads TGTGCCAGCAGCTACGGACAGGGCGGATCCTACAATGAGCAGTTCTTC.

This clonotype was counted between two and nine times. The chain couples TRBV18 to TRBJ1-2; D unresolved. Trimming removed 5 bases from V and 6 bases from J, with 10 bases in between. This CDR3 is built from 12 residues. Germline CDR1 is KGHSH and CDR2 is LQKENI. This chain's CDR3 is CASSSMKDGYTF. The CDR3 nucleotides are TGTGCCAGCTCATCGATGAAGGATGGCTACACCTTC.

This sequence joins TRBV3-1 and TRBJ2-5; TRBD2 aligns across 7 bases. Germline assignment: CDR1 LGHDT and CDR2 YNNKEL (reference sequence). V lost 3 bases to trimming and J lost 1 base; unmatched junction nucleotides: 2. The CDR3 consists of 14 residues. The DNA of the CDR3 is TGTGCCAGCAGCCACGGACTAGGCCAAGAGACCCAGTACTTC. Translation gives CASSHGLGQETQYF.

This clonotype was seen ten or more times. This chain joins TRBV12-3 or TRBV12-4 and TRBJ2-5, with TRBD2 matching 7 bases. The CDR3 contains 14 residues. V dropped 7 bases and J dropped 2; count of bases not matched to a gene: 7. The CDR3, as DNA: TGTGCCAGCACTCCTCACGGGGGGCAAGAGACCCAGTACTTC. The encoded protein is CASTPHGGQETQYF.

The chain recombines TRBV5-8 with TRBJ2-3; D is possibly TRBD1 (5 bases). Germline values: CDR1 SGHTS, CDR2 YDEGEE. Between the trimmed V and J ends, which lost 2 bases and 3 bases, there was a span of 16 bases. This CDR3 region has 16 residues. DNA of the CDR3: TGTGCCAGCAGCTTCCCGATCCAGGGATGGACAGATACGCAGTATTTT. Protein sequence: CASSFPIQGWTDTQYF. Full variable domain (outside the CDR3, taken from reference TRBV5-8 and TRBJ2-3): EAGVTQSPTHLIKTRGQQATLRCSPISGHTSVYWYQQALGLGLQFLLWYDEGEERNRGNFPPRFSGRQFPNYSSELNVNALELEDSALYLCASSFPIQGWTDTQYFGPGTRLTVL.

The gene calls are TRBV5-4 and TRBJ2-7; 8 bases match TRBD2. The CDR3 sequence is 14 residues long. With 5 bases clipped from V and 3 bases from J, the junction kept 7 bases outside the gene matches. Germline loops: CDR1 SGHNT, CDR2 YYREEE (reference sequence). In DNA form, the CDR3 reads TGTGCCAGCAGTTTCCAGCGGGGGAACTACGAGCAGTACTTC. Protein sequence: CASSFQRGNYEQYF.

The genes are TRBV5-1 and TRBJ1-1; no clear D. V gave up 0 bases and J gave up 10 bases, with 10 bases separating them. There are 12 residues in the CDR3. Germline loops: CDR1 SGHRS, CDR2 YFSETQ. This CDR3 is CASSLEGSGAFF. The DNA of the CDR3 is TGCGCCAGCAGCTTGGAAGGCAGCGGAGCTTTCTTT.

About this clonotype: A much larger clone lies a single base off, so this may be a read error. The V call is TRBV7-9, the J call TRBJ2-7, with D perhaps TRBD2 (5 bases). V was clipped by 7 bases and J by 5 bases, with 21 bases between them. CDR3 length: 15 residues. Germline values: CDR1 SEHNR, CDR2 FQNEAQ (reference sequence). Here the CDR3 DNA reads TGTGCCAGCACCTCCACTTCGTCAGAGGGCAACGAGCAGTACTTC. Translation: CASTSTSSEGNEQYF.

This clonotype has only a few counts. The rearrangement uses TRBV5-1 and TRBJ1-2; no clear D. The CDR3 extends over 13 amino acids. The germline V and J ends were trimmed by 0 bases and 3 bases, with 6 bases remaining between them. Germline V gives CDR1 SGHRS, CDR2 YFSETQ. CDR3 in amino acids: CASSLGTDYGYTF. Here the CDR3 DNA reads TGCGCCAGCAGCTTGGGGACGGACTATGGCTACACCTTC.

This clonotype occurred many times. V usage is TRBV7-9 and J usage is TRBJ1-1, with 7 bases matching TRBD1. The CDR3 length is 15 residues. Germline lookup yields CDR1 SEHNR and CDR2 FQNEAQ (reference sequence). The trim removed 5 bases at V and 0 bases at J, leaving 6 bases unmatched. CDR3 amino acids: CASSPATGMNTEAFF. The CDR3 DNA sequence: TGTGCCAGCAGCCCCGCGACAGGGATGAACACTGAAGCTTTCTTT.

The chain is built from TRBV7-2 and TRBJ2-5, with 9 nucleotides matching TRBD2. The CDR3 totals 17 residues. The V gene's germline CDR1 is SGHTA and CDR2 FQGNSA. Unmatched junction bases numbered 8, after V lost 2 bases and J lost 1 base. The CDR3 is CASSLLAAGGLQETQYF. For the CDR3, the DNA is TGTGCCAGCAGCTTACTGGCAGCGGGGGGCCTCCAAGAGACCCAGTACTTC.

The chain uses TRBV4-2 and TRBJ2-7, with 9 nucleotides matching TRBD1. This CDR3 has 18 residues. Unmatched junction bases numbered 12, after V lost 0 bases and J lost 3 bases. Per the germline V gene, CDR1 is LGHNA and CDR2 is YNFKEQ. CDR3 coding DNA: TGTGCCAGCAGCCAAGAGGGCGTAGGGGGGACAGGGCTCTACGAGCAGTACTTC. Residues: CASSQEGVGGTGLYEQYF.

The chain recombines TRBV29-1 with TRBJ2-7; 11 nucleotides align to TRBD1. CDR1 and CDR2 from the germline V gene are SQVTM and ANQGSEA. The CDR3 totals 13 residues. Unmatched junction bases numbered 3, after V lost 3 bases and J lost 5 bases. CDR3 DNA: TGCAGCGTTGAGGGACAGGGGGTCAACGAGCAGTACTTC. It translates to CSVEGQGVNEQYF.

This clonotype was seen more than once but under ten times. The chain combines TRBV27 with TRBJ1-2; the D is unclear. Germline V lookup: CDR1 MNHEY, CDR2 SMNVEV (reference sequence). Between the trimmed V and J ends, which lost 3 bases and 1 base, there was a span of 6 bases. CDR3 length: 13 amino acids. CDR3 in amino acids: CASSFGVNYGYTF. CDR3 DNA: TGTGCCAGCAGTTTCGGGGTTAACTATGGCTACACCTTC.

This clonotype was found many times. The rearrangement uses TRBV27 and TRBJ1-5; D is possibly TRBD1 (5 bases). Between the trimmed V and J ends, which lost 1 base and 6 bases, there was a span of 13 bases. Germline values: CDR1 MNHEY, CDR2 SMNVEV (reference sequence). This CDR3 contains 15 residues. Here the CDR3 DNA reads TGTGCCAGCAGTTTATGGGCCACAGGAGGTCAGCCCCAGCATTTT. Protein: CASSLWATGGQPQHF.

This clonotype was picked up a small number of times. This chain uses TRBV4-3 with TRBJ1-5; a weak D match, TRBD1 (5 bases). The CDR3 contains 14 residues. The germline gives CDR1 LGHNA, CDR2 YSLEER. V lost 1 base and J lost 6, with 10 bases in between. The CDR3 loop is CASSQVGAAQPQHF. The CDR3 DNA is TGCGCCAGCAGCCAAGTCGGGGCAGCTCAGCCCCAGCATTTT.

CDR3 nucleotides: TGCGCCAGCAGCCAAGAGGGGACAGGGGTTCGGGAGCAGTACTTC. Amino acids: CASSQEGTGVREQYF. The chain combines TRBV4-3 with TRBJ2-7; 10 nucleotides match TRBD1. After removal of 0 bases from V and 7 bases from J, the junction contained 6 bases not matched to a gene. Germline V gives CDR1 LGHNA, CDR2 YSLEER. This CDR3 is 15 amino acids long.

This clonotype was seen ten or more times. This sequence joins TRBV11-3 and TRBJ2-6; D perhaps matches TRBD2 (6 bases). This CDR3 is 17 amino acids long. Trimming left V 4 bases short and J 1 base short, with 14 bases between. Germline V gene data show CDR1 as SGHNT and CDR2 as YENEEA. The CDR3: CASSSYVEGSGANVLTF. For the CDR3, the DNA is TGTGCCAGCAGCTCTTATGTGGAGGGTTCTGGGGCCAACGTCCTGACTTTC.

This clonotype was seen a few times. This rearrangement joins TRBV29-1 to TRBJ2-7, with D hard to call. Trimming stripped 0 bases from V and 0 bases from J, with 6 bases between. The V gene's germline CDR1 is SQVTM and CDR2 ANQGSEA. The CDR3 spans 13 residues. CDR3 DNA: TGCAGCGTTGAAGACGCTAACTCCTACGAGCAGTACTTC. Amino acid sequence: CSVEDANSYEQYF.

This clonotype was counted a few times. The rearrangement joins TRBV4-1 to TRBJ2-5, with 9 bases identical to TRBD1. V lost 4 bases and J lost 5; bases outside the gene matches: 8. The germline gives CDR1 MGHRA, CDR2 YSYEKL. This CDR3 is built from 15 residues. CDR3 sequence reads: CASSPKDGQGETQYF. In nucleotides, the CDR3 is TGCGCCAGCAGCCCGAAGGATGGACAGGGGGAGACCCAGTACTTC.

The rearrangement joins TRBV2 to TRBJ1-4, with TRBD1 matching 11 bases. With V trimmed by 3 bases and J by 8 bases, 5 bases remained unmatched. This CDR3 spans 15 amino acids. Germline V lookup: CDR1 SNHLY, CDR2 FYNNEI. CDR3 nucleotides: TGTGCCAGCAGTGATCCCGGGACAGGGGGAGAAAAACTGTTTTTT. It encodes CASSDPGTGGEKLFF.